Below, 25 T cell receptor beta chains from the same sample are listed, as sequenced in a study of precursors of human CD4 cytotoxic T cells. MiXCR, applied by TCRdb to the reads, yields one record per CDR3 protein. The listing records just under 100 distinct CDR3 sequences. The bulk UMI libraries came from four sorted CD4+ memory subsets, including IL-7R-high and IL-7R-negative TEMRA. The sequenced material came from memory CD4+ T cells from blood (PBMCs). The receptor set was obtained from a human donor in good health.

The chain couples TRBV5-1 to TRBJ2-1; 8 nucleotides line up with TRBD2. With 0 bases clipped from V and 0 bases from J, the junction kept 11 bases outside the gene matches. The germline V gene encodes CDR1 SGHRS and CDR2 YFSETQ. CDR3 length: 19 residues. For the CDR3, the DNA is TGCGCCAGCAGCTTGGTTTCGGGGGGGTCCCCTAGCTCCTACAATGAGCAGTTCTTC. This encodes CASSLVSGGSPSSYNEQFF.

Here the CDR3 reads CASSGGGITYEQYF. CDR3 sequence (DNA): TGCGCCAGCAGCGGGGGAGGGATAACCTACGAGCAGTACTTC. V and J are TRBV5-1 and TRBJ2-7, with 7 bases fitting TRBD2. Trimming removed 4 bases from V and 2 bases from J; junction bases left unmatched: 6. This CDR3 contains 14 residues. Germline V lookup: CDR1 SGHRS, CDR2 YFSETQ.

The rearrangement links TRBV2 to TRBJ2-4; the D gene is possibly TRBD1 (7 bases). The length of the CDR3 is 13 residues. Per the germline V gene, CDR1 is SNHLY and CDR2 is FYNNEI. Trimming cost V 7 bases and J 8 bases, with 15 bases left between them. CDR3 sequence: CASKEGAADIQYF. As DNA, the CDR3 is TGTGCCAGCAAGGAGGGGGCCGCGGACATTCAGTACTTC.

The J gene is TRBJ2-2, the V gene TRBV11-2; perhaps TRBD1 as D (6 bases). The germline V gene has CDR1 SGHAT and CDR2 FQNNGV. The CDR3 runs to 15 residues. Trimming took off 1 base at V and 6 bases at J, with 12 bases between the two ends. The CDR3 nucleotides read TGTGCCAGCAGCTTAGTTTCACAGGGAGCCGGGGAGCTGTTTTTT. Translated, it gives CASSLVSQGAGELFF.

The rearrangement links TRBV20-1 to TRBJ2-5; no firm D call. V was cut by 5 bases and J by 0 bases, with 16 bases left in between. Per the germline V gene, CDR1 is DFQATT and CDR2 is SNEGSKA (reference sequence). The CDR3 loop spans 15 amino acids. DNA of the CDR3: TGCAGTGCTGCCCGGAAAAGTTGGTACCAAGAGACCCAGTACTTC. This translates into CSAARKSWYQETQYF.

Of note for this clonotype: This sequence may be a read error, since a much larger clone differs from it by one base. The J gene is TRBJ2-4, the V gene TRBV4-1; maybe TRBD2 (6 bases). Germline V gene data show CDR1 as MGHRA and CDR2 as YSYEKL. CDR3 length: 18 residues. CDR3 coding DNA: TGCGCCAGCATCCAAGATCTGGAGGGTACTAAGGGGTGGAACATTCAGTACTTC. Translating it yields CASIQDLEGTKGWNIQYF.

The gene calls are TRBV6-4 and TRBJ1-2, with D unresolved. V dropped 0 bases and J dropped 2 bases, with 7 bases sitting between them. CDR3 length: 14 residues. Germline CDR1 is MRHNA and CDR2 is SNTAGT. CDR3 amino acids: CASSDSSGNYGYTF. CDR3 bases: TGTGCCAGCAGTGACTCATCGGGGAACTATGGCTACACCTTC.

This chain links TRBV6-5 with TRBJ2-7; TRBD1 or TRBD2 may be the D gene (6 bases each). Germline V gene data show CDR1 as MNHEY and CDR2 as SVGAGI. Between the trimmed V and J ends, which lost 0 bases and 5 bases, there was a span of 17 bases. This CDR3 has 16 amino acids. The CDR3 DNA follows: TGTGCCAGCAGTTACTCCAACCCGCAGGGGAGGCACGAGCAGTACTTC. Its translation: CASSYSNPQGRHEQYF.

This clonotype is categorized as hyperexpanded. This chain uses TRBV21-1 with TRBJ2-2. TRBV21-1 is marked as a pseudogene. The CDR3 totals 16 residues. The CDR3, as DNA: TGTGCCAGCAGCAAAGACGCACAGCCTAACACCGGGGAGCTGTTTTTT. Its protein product is CASSKDAQPNTGELFF.

This clonotype counts as hyperexpanded. CDR3 loop: CASSPQELSGNTIYF. Here the CDR3 DNA reads TGTGCCAGCAGCCCACAGGAACTCTCTGGAAACACCATATATTTT. The chain couples TRBV12-3 or TRBV12-4 to TRBJ1-3; a weak D match, TRBD1 (5 bases). V was clipped by 6 bases and J by 0 bases, with 12 bases between them. This CDR3 has 15 amino acids.

Judged by abundance, this clonotype is large. The J gene is TRBJ2-3, the V gene TRBV10-3, with 14 bases that match TRBD2. Trimming at V came to 8 bases and at J to 3 bases, leaving 7 bases not matched to a gene. Germline CDR1 reads ENHRY; CDR2 reads SYGVKD. The CDR3 runs to 16 residues. The CDR3 loop reads CAIGGGTSGSTDTQYF. In DNA, the CDR3 is TGTGCCATCGGCGGAGGGACTAGCGGGAGTACAGATACGCAGTATTTT.

The chain links TRBV7-2 to TRBJ1-1; D gene unclear. Germline V gives CDR1 SGHTA, CDR2 FQGNSA. The germline V and J ends were trimmed by 1 base and 6 bases, with 9 bases remaining between them. The CDR3 totals 13 residues. The CDR3: CASSLVREAEAFF. CDR3 coding DNA: TGTGCCAGCAGCTTAGTGAGGGAAGCTGAAGCTTTCTTT.

This chain uses TRBV12-3 or TRBV12-4 with TRBJ1-3, with unresolved D. V was shortened by 1 base and J by 4 bases, with 2 bases between the two germline ends. The CDR3 length is 12 residues. Here the CDR3 DNA reads TGTGCCAGCAGTTTAGGGGGAAACACCATATATTTT. Translated: CASSLGGNTIYF.

V gene TRBV24-1 combines with J gene TRBJ2-1; D gene unclear. Looked up from germline, CDR1 is KGHDR and CDR2 is SFDVKD. The CDR3 has 13 amino acids. V was trimmed by 5 bases and J by 5 bases, leaving 9 bases between them. This CDR3 reads CATSGSPDNEQFF. In DNA, the CDR3 is TGTGCCACCAGTGGATCTCCGGACAATGAGCAGTTCTTC.

This clonotype was observed a handful of times. The rearrangement links TRBV29-1 to TRBJ1-1; 8 bases are shared with TRBD1. The CDR3 covers 13 residues. V shed 5 bases, J shed 3 bases, and the junction held 5 bases outside the gene matches. Germline V lookup: CDR1 SQVTM, CDR2 ANQGSEA. The CDR3 loop is CSVRQGSDTEAFF. The CDR3 coding sequence is TGCAGCGTTAGACAGGGGTCGGACACTGAAGCTTTCTTT.

The rearrangement uses TRBV11-2 and TRBJ2-3, with D possibly TRBD2 on 5 matching bases. Germline assignment: CDR1 SGHAT and CDR2 FQNNGV. Trimming took 1 base from V and 3 from J, leaving 14 bases between them. The CDR3 spans 16 residues. The DNA for the CDR3 is TGTGCCAGCAGCTTAGGCGGACTTCTTACTACAGATACGCAGTATTTT. This encodes CASSLGGLLTTDTQYF. Complete variable domain (other parts from reference TRBV11-2 and TRBJ2-3): EAGVAQSPRYKIIEKRQSVAFWCNPISGHATLYWYQQILGQGPKLLIQFQNNGVVDDSQLPKDRFSAERLKGVDSTLKIQPAKLEDSAVYLCASSLGGLLTTDTQYFGPGTRLTVL.

The CDR3 loop is CASSPQVGGYNEQFF. The DNA of the CDR3 is TGTGCCAGCAGTCCCCAAGTGGGGGGATACAATGAGCAGTTCTTC. V and J are TRBV7-2 and TRBJ2-1, with D possibly matching TRBD2 (6 bases). CDR3 length equals 15 residues. V was cut by 6 bases and J by 4 bases, with 16 bases left in between. Per the germline V gene, CDR1 is SGHTA and CDR2 is FQGNSA.

The V and J genes are TRBV5-1 and TRBJ1-5, with D possibly being TRBD1 (5 bases). Looked up from germline, CDR1 is SGHRS and CDR2 is YFSETQ. Trimming pared 3 bases from V and 3 bases from J, leaving 10 bases between. The CDR3 contains 14 residues. The DNA for the CDR3 is TGCGCCAGCAGCTCGGGGGAGGCCAATCAGCCCCAGCATTTT. Translation gives CASSSGEANQPQHF. Together with reference TRBV5-1 and TRBJ1-5, the CDR3 gives the full variable domain: KAGVTQTPRYLIKTRGQQVTLSCSPISGHRSVSWYQQTPGQGLQFLFEYFSETQRNKGNFPGRFSGRQFSNSRSEMNVSTLELGDSALYLCASSSGEANQPQHFGDGTRLSIL.

The CDR3 sequence: CAWSVRRLPDNEQFF. The CDR3 DNA is TGTGCCTGGAGTGTACGTCGGCTCCCGGACAATGAGCAGTTCTTC. The gene calls are TRBV30 and TRBJ2-1; D is undetermined. The CDR3 is 15 amino acids. Between the trimmed V and J ends, which lost 0 bases and 5 bases, there was a span of 14 bases. Germline CDR1 GTSNPN, CDR2 SVGIG (reference sequence).

DNA for the CDR3: TGCAGTGCCATAGAGGGGGGGGCCACAGATACGCAGTATTTT. Its translation: CSAIEGGATDTQYF. This chain links TRBV20-1 with TRBJ2-3; possible D gene TRBD2, 7 bases. Per the germline V gene, CDR1 is DFQATT and CDR2 is SNEGSKA (reference sequence). V shed 6 bases and J shed 2 bases, with 15 bases lying between them. The length of the CDR3 is 14 residues.

This clonotype was detected a few times. This chain links TRBV10-3 with TRBJ2-6, with D possibly being TRBD2 (6 bases). The V and J ends lost 7 bases and 7 bases respectively, with 8 bases between them. Germline V lookup: CDR1 ENHRY, CDR2 SYGVKD. This CDR3 contains 12 residues. The CDR3 nucleotides are TGTGCCATCACGGGAGATGCCAACGTCCTGACTTTC. This encodes CAITGDANVLTF.

This clonotype is large in the sample. The chain links TRBV5-1 to TRBJ2-6, with TRBD2 matching 13 bases. Trimming at V came to 5 bases and at J to 0 bases, leaving 8 bases not matched to a gene. Germline V lookup: CDR1 SGHRS, CDR2 YFSETQ. This CDR3 has 19 amino acids. In nucleotides, the CDR3 is TGCGCCAGCAGTCTGGACGGGACTAGCGGGAACTCTGGGGCCAACGTCCTGACTTTC. It translates to CASSLDGTSGNSGANVLTF.

The sample holds a few counts of this clonotype. The J gene is TRBJ2-3, the V gene TRBV18, with 14 bases fitting TRBD2. V trimming: 3 bases; J trimming: 3 bases; junction bases outside the gene matches: 8. This CDR3 has 18 residues. In germline, CDR1 is KGHSH, CDR2 LQKENI. Written as DNA, the CDR3 is TGTGCCAGCTCACCTCGCGGGACTAGCGGGAGTCAGACAGATACGCAGTATTTT. This translates into CASSPRGTSGSQTDTQYF.

The V and J genes are TRBV28 and TRBJ2-2, with 8 bases that match TRBD1. This CDR3 spans 16 amino acids. Germline CDR1 MDHEN, CDR2 SYDVKM. The V and J ends lost 5 bases and 3 bases, in that order; junction bases with no gene match: 8. As DNA, the CDR3 is TGTGCCAGCAGTACTACCGAACAGGGGGACACCGGGGAGCTGTTTTTT. This sequence encodes CASSTTEQGDTGELFF.

This clonotype is deemed hyperexpanded. The chain couples TRBV12-3 or TRBV12-4 to TRBJ2-2; D could derive from TRBD1 or TRBD2 (5 bases each). There are 15 residues in the CDR3. Deletions cut 2 bases from V and 4 bases from J, with 11 bases between. This CDR3 is CASSLRHGATGELFF. CDR3 DNA: TGTGCCAGCAGTTTAAGGCACGGGGCCACCGGGGAGCTGTTTTTT.